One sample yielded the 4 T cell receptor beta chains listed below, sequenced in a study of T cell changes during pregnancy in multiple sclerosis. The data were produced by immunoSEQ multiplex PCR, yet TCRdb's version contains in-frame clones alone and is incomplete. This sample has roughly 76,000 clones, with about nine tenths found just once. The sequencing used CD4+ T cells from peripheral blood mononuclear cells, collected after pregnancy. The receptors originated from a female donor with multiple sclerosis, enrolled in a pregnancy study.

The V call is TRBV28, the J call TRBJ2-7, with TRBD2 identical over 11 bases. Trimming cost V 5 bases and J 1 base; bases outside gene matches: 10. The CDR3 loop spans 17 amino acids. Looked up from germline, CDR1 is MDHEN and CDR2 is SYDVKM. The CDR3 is CASSPLKGTSGSYEQYF. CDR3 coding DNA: TGTGCCAGCAGTCCCCTCAAGGGGACTAGCGGTTCCTACGAGCAGTACTTC. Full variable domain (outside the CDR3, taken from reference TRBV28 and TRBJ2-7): DVKVTQSSRYLVKRTGEKVFLECVQDMDHENMFWYRQDPGLGLRLIYFSYDVKMKEKGDIPEGYSVSREKKERFSLILESASTNQTSMYLCASSPLKGTSGSYEQYFGPGTRLTVT.

The CDR3 spells CASSIAPLAGAGTDTQYF. The CDR3 bases are TGTGCCAGTAGTATAGCCCCCCTTGCGGGGGCTGGCACAGATACGCAGTATTTT. The chain has TRBV19 and TRBJ2-3; a possible D gene is TRBD2 (7 bases). The CDR3 covers 18 residues. Germline assignment: CDR1 LNHDA and CDR2 SQIVND (reference sequence). Trimming removed 1 base at V and 1 base at J, with 18 bases between. Full variable domain (rest looked up from reference TRBV19 and TRBJ2-3): DGGITQSPKYLFRKEGQNVTLSCEQNLNHDAMYWYRQDPGQGLRLIYYSQIVNDFQKGDIAEGYSVSREKKESFPLTVTSAQKNPTAFYLCASSIAPLAGAGTDTQYFGPGTRLTVL.

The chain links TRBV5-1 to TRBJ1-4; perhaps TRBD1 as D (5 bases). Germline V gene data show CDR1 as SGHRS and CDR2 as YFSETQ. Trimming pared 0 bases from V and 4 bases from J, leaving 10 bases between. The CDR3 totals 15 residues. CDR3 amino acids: CASSLADSLNEKLFF. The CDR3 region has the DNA TGCGCCAGCAGCTTGGCAGACAGTCTTAATGAAAAACTGTTTTTT.

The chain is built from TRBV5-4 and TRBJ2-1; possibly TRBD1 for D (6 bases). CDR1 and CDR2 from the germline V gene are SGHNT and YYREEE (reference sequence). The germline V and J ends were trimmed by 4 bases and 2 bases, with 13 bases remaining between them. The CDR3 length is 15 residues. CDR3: CASSDRTGTYNEQFF. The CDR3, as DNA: TGTGCCAGCAGCGACCGAACAGGGACCTACAATGAGCAGTTCTTC.